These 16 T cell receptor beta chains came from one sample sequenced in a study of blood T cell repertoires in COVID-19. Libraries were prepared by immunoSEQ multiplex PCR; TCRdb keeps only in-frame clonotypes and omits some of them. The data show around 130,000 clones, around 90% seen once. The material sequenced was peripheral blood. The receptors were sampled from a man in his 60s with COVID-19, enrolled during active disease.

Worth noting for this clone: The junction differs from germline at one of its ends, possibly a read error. CDR3 sequence (DNA): TGTGCTAGCAGCTTAGGTAAGGGGACTGAAGCTTTCTTT. This translates into CASSLGKGTEAFF. This rearrangement joins TRBV7-7 to TRBJ1-1, with D maybe TRBD1 (5 bases). Germline V gene lookup returns CDR1 SSHAT and CDR2 FNYEAQ (reference sequence). This CDR3 comprises 13 residues.

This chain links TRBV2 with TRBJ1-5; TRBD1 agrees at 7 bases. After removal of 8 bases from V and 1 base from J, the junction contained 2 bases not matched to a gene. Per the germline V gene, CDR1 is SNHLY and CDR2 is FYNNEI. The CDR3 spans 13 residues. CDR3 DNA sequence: TGTGCCAGCGAAGGGGGCAGCAATCAGCCCCAGCATTTT. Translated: CASEGGSNQPQHF.

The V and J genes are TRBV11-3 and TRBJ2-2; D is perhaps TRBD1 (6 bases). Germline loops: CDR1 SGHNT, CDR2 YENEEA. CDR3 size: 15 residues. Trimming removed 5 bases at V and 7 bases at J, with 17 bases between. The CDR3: CASSRNRDTGGELFF. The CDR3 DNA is TGTGCCAGCAGCCGAAACCGGGACACCGGCGGGGAGCTGTTTTTT. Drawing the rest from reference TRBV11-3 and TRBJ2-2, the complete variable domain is EAGVVQSPRYKIIEKKQPVAFWCNPISGHNTLYWYLQNLGQGPELLIRYENEEAVDDSQLPKDRFSAERLKGVDSTLKIQPAELGDSAVYLCASSRNRDTGGELFFGEGSRLTVL.

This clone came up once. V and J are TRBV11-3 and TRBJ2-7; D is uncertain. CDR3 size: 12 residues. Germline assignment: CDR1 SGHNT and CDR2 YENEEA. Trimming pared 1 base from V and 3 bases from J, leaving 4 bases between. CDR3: CASSLGSYEQYF. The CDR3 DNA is TGTGCCAGCAGCTTAGGTAGCTACGAGCAGTACTTC.

Written as DNA, the CDR3 is TGTGCCAGCAGCTTGGGGCCTAGCGGGAGGAACTACGAGCAGTACTTC. Amino acid sequence: CASSLGPSGRNYEQYF. The chain is built from TRBV5-6 and TRBJ2-7; 11 bases are shared with TRBD2. Trimming took 0 bases from V and 3 from J; bases not matched to a gene: 5. This CDR3 has 16 amino acids. Germline CDR1 SGHDT, CDR2 YYEEEE.

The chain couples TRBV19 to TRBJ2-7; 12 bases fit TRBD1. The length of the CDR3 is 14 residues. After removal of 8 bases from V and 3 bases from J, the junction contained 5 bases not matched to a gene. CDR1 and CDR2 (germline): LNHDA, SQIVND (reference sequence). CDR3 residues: CASSGQGADYEQYF. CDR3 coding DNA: TGTGCCAGTTCGGGACAGGGGGCGGACTACGAGCAGTACTTC.

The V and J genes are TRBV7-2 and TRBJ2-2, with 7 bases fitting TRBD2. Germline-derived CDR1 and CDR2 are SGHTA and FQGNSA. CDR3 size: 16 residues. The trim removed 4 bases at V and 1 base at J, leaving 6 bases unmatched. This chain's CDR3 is CASSSSASGNTGELFF. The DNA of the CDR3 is TGTGCCAGCAGCTCATCGGCTAGCGGGAACACCGGGGAGCTGTTTTTT.

CDR3 sequence (DNA): TGTGCCACCAGTCAGCCGGGACAGGGGGCCATCGATGAGCAGTTCTTC. It encodes CATSQPGQGAIDEQFF. V usage is TRBV24-1 and J usage is TRBJ2-1; TRBD1 matches 12 bases. The CDR3 covers 16 residues. V was pared by 6 bases and J by 8 bases, with 10 bases of the junction left unmatched. Germline V CDR1 and CDR2: KGHDR, SFDVKD.

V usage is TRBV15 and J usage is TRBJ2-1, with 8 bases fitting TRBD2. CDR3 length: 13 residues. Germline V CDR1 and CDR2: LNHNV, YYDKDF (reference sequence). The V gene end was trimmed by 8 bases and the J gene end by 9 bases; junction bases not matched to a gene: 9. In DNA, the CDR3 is TGTGCCACCGTCCCCGGGACTAGTGGTGAGCAGTTCTTC. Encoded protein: CATVPGTSGEQFF.

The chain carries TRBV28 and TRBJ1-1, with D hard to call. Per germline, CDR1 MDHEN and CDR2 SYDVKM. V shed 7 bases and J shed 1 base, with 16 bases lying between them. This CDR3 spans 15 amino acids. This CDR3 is CASTLSDGGNTEAFF. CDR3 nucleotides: TGTGCCAGCACCTTATCGGACGGAGGGAACACTGAAGCTTTCTTT.

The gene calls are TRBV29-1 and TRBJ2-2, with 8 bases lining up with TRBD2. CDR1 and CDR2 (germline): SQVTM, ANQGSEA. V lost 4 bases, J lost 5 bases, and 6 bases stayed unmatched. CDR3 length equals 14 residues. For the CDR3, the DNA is TGCAGCGTTGGGGACCGGGGGGGGACCGGGGAGCTGTTTTTT. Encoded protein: CSVGDRGGTGELFF.

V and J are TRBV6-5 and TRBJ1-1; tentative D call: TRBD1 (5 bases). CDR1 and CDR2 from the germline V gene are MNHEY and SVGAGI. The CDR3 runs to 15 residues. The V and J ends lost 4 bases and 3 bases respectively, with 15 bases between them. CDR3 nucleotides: TGTGCCAGCAGTTTCGCGGGATGGGGGGACACTGAAGCTTTCTTT. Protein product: CASSFAGWGDTEAFF.

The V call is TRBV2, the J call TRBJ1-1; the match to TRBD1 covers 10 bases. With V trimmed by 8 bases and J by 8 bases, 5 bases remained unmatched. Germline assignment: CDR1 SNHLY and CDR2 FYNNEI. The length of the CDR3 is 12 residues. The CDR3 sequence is CASLGQGDEAFF. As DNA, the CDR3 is TGTGCCAGCCTCGGACAGGGGGACGAAGCTTTCTTT.

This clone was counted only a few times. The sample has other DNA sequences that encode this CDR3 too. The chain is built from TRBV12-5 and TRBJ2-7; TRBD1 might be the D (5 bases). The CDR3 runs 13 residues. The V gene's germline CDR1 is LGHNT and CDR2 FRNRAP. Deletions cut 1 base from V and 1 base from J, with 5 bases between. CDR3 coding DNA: TGTGCTAGTGGTTTGGGACAGTCCTACGAGCAGTACTTC. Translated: CASGLGQSYEQYF.

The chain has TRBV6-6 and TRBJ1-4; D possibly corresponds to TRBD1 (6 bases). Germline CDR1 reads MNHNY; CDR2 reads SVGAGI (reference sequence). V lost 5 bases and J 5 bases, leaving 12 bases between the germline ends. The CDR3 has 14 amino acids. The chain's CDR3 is CASSLQGGNEKLFF. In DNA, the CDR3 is TGTGCCAGCAGTCTACAGGGCGGGAATGAAAAACTGTTTTTT.

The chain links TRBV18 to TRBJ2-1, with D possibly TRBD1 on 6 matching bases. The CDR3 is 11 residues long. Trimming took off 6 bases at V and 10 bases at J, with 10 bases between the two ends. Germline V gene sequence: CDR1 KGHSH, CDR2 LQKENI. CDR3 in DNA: TGTGCCAGCTCTCCCGGGACAGAGCAGTTCTTC. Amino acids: CASSPGTEQFF.